This TCR beta chain was profiled in a study of blood T cell repertoires in COVID-19. Trimming cost V 6 bases and J 10 bases; bases outside gene matches: 7. Germline assignment: CDR1 MNHEY and CDR2 SMNVEV (reference sequence). There are 14 residues in the CDR3. Assay used: immunoSEQ multiplex PCR; TCRdb lists only in-frame clones, some missing. This sample has under 75,000 clones; around 80% occur once, and the top ten carry around a sixth. This chain joins TRBV27 and TRBJ1-6; 9 bases line up with TRBD1. The specimen was peripheral blood. This clonotype was sampled from an elderly man with acute or convalescent COVID-19. This CDR3 is CASSVDRGRSPLHF. DNA of the CDR3: TGTGCCAGCAGCGTGGACAGGGGACGATCACCCCTCCACTTT.